A single sample is the source of the 14 T cell receptor beta chains below, sequenced in a study of PD-1 blockade in classical Hodgkin lymphoma. Every patient was affected by relapse after autologous stem cell transplantation, while exposure to brentuximab vedotin was not uniform. Clones were sequenced by immunoSEQ multiplex PCR, and TCRdb holds only the in-frame ones, with some missing. The repertoire holds roughly 38,000 clones, with about 88% as singletons. Sequencing was performed on peripheral blood mononuclear cells (PBMCs), taken before the second cycle of nivolumab. The receptors here all came from a human donor with classical Hodgkin lymphoma.

This clone was seen a single time. V is TRBV6-5 and J is TRBJ2-7; D may be TRBD1 or TRBD2 (6 bases each). This CDR3 has 15 residues. The V end lost 6 bases, the J end lost 7 bases, and 22 bases lay between the germline ends. The germline V gene encodes CDR1 MNHEY and CDR2 SVGAGI. As DNA, the CDR3 is TGTGCCAGCAGCCGCACAGGGTCGGGAGTGGGGGAGCAGTACTTC. It encodes CASSRTGSGVGEQYF.

The chain is built from TRBV2 and TRBJ2-7, with 12 positions matching TRBD2. CDR1 and CDR2 (germline): SNHLY, FYNNEI. There are 15 residues in the CDR3. J lost 5 bases, V lost 1 base, and 3 bases had no gene match. The CDR3 DNA reads as TGTGCCAGCAGTGAAGATCTAGCGGGAGGGGACGAGCAGTACTTC. It specifies CASSEDLAGGDEQYF.

The chain joins TRBV5-4 to TRBJ2-4, with D possibly TRBD1 on 6 matching bases. V shed 4 bases and J shed 8 bases, with 10 bases lying between them. CDR1 and CDR2 from the germline V gene are SGHNT and YYREEE (reference sequence). The CDR3 runs 12 residues. The CDR3 sequence: CASSIQGDIQYF. As DNA, the CDR3 is TGTGCCAGCAGCATACAGGGAGACATTCAGTACTTC. Together with reference TRBV5-4 and TRBJ2-4, the CDR3 gives the full variable domain: ETGVTQSPTHLIKTRGQQVTLRCSSQSGHNTVSWYQQALGQGPQFIFQYYREEENGRGNFPPRFSGLQFPNYSSELNVNALELDDSALYLCASSIQGDIQYFGAGTRLSVL.

This clone was seen only once. The chain is built from TRBV13 and TRBJ2-1; D unclear. The CDR3 totals 14 residues. The germline gives CDR1 PRHDT, CDR2 FYEKMQ (reference sequence). Between the trimmed V and J ends, which lost 2 bases and 0 bases, there was a span of 5 bases. CDR3 coding DNA: TGTGCCAGCAGCTTACAGGCCTCCTACAATGAGCAGTTCTTC. Amino acid sequence: CASSLQASYNEQFF.

A few counts support this clone. The chain couples TRBV19 to TRBJ1-1, with D possibly matching TRBD1 (5 bases). V lost 6 bases and J lost 6, with 14 bases in between. The CDR3 loop spans 13 amino acids. The V gene's germline CDR1 is LNHDA and CDR2 SQIVND (reference sequence). CDR3 loop: CASRPGGISEAFF. CDR3 in DNA: TGTGCCAGTAGGCCCGGGGGGATCTCTGAAGCTTTCTTT.

This chain joins TRBV11-2 and TRBJ2-5; D not resolved. The CDR3 covers 13 residues. Germline V lookup: CDR1 SGHAT, CDR2 FQNNGV. Trimming cost V 2 bases and J 2 bases, with 6 bases left between them. CDR3 coding DNA: TGTGCCAGCAGCTTACTCCCACAAGAGACCCAGTACTTC. Translating it yields CASSLLPQETQYF.

The rearrangement joins TRBV5-1 to TRBJ2-7, with 12 bases matching TRBD1. The germline gives CDR1 SGHRS, CDR2 YFSETQ. The CDR3 covers 15 residues. V dropped 5 bases and J dropped 5; count of bases not matched to a gene: 8. The CDR3 is CASRHRDRGPDEQYF. The CDR3 nucleotides read TGCGCCAGCAGACACCGGGACAGGGGGCCGGACGAGCAGTACTTC.

This chain uses TRBV5-6 with TRBJ2-6, with TRBD2 identical over 7 bases. Germline lookup yields CDR1 SGHDT and CDR2 YYEEEE. CDR3 length: 15 residues. With V trimmed by 4 bases and J by 0 bases, 1 base remained unmatched. CDR3 region: CASSPGGSGANVLTF. CDR3 in DNA: TGTGCCAGCAGCCCGGGAGGCTCTGGGGCCAACGTCCTGACTTTC. Variable domain in full (rest from reference TRBV5-6 and TRBJ2-6): DAGVTQSPTHLIKTRGQQVTLRCSPKSGHDTVSWYQQALGQGPQFIFQYYEEEERQRGNFPDRFSGHQFPNYSSELNVNALLLGDSALYLCASSPGGSGANVLTFGAGSRLTVL.

Only a few counts were recorded for this clone. The chain uses TRBV4-2 and TRBJ2-1; D may be TRBD1 or TRBD2 (5 bases each). Germline assignment: CDR1 LGHNA and CDR2 YNFKEQ. V lost 0 bases and J 0 bases, leaving 12 bases between the germline ends. The CDR3 totals 17 residues. CDR3 amino acids: CASSQEAGRYSYNEQFF. The CDR3 DNA reads as TGTGCCAGCAGCCAAGAGGCAGGGAGATACTCCTACAATGAGCAGTTCTTC.

This chain uses TRBV11-2 with TRBJ2-7, with TRBD1 matching over 7 bases. The CDR3 covers 15 residues. Germline CDR1 reads SGHAT; CDR2 reads FQNNGV. Unmatched junction bases numbered 10, after V lost 5 bases and J lost 3 bases. The CDR3 reads CASSNRWGQSYEQYF. In DNA, the CDR3 is TGTGCCAGCAGCAACCGTTGGGGACAGAGCTACGAGCAGTACTTC.

The J gene is TRBJ1-2, the V gene TRBV4-1; TRBD1 might be the D (5 bases). This CDR3 has 16 residues. Germline-derived CDR1 and CDR2 are MGHRA and YSYEKL. V lost 4 bases, J lost 8 bases, and 23 bases lay in between. The CDR3 region is CASSPTKSRARQGYTF. CDR3 DNA: TGCGCCAGCAGCCCTACAAAATCCAGGGCCCGCCAGGGCTACACCTTC.

The chain recombines TRBV27 with TRBJ2-4; D is perhaps TRBD1 or TRBD2 (5 bases each). Trimming removed 2 bases from V and 6 bases from J, with 17 bases in between. This CDR3 is built from 16 residues. CDR1 and CDR2 (germline): MNHEY, SMNVEV (reference sequence). CDR3 in amino acids: CASSLESGPPGNIQYF. CDR3 sequence (DNA): TGTGCCAGCAGTTTAGAGTCGGGACCTCCGGGAAACATTCAGTACTTC.

The genes are TRBV7-2 and TRBJ1-2, with unresolved D. This CDR3 comprises 12 residues. CDR1 is SGHTA and CDR2 is FQGNSA in the germline V gene. The V end lost 2 bases, the J end lost 3 bases, and 4 bases lay between the germline ends. The CDR3 sequence: CASSLSYYGYTF. CDR3 nucleotide sequence: TGTGCCAGCAGCTTAAGCTACTATGGCTACACCTTC. The full variable domain, with the rest looked up from reference TRBV7-2 and TRBJ1-2, is GAGVSQSPSNKVTEKGKDVELRCDPISGHTALYWYRQSLGQGLEFLIYFQGNSAPDKSGLPSDRFSAERTGGSVSTLTIQRTQQEDSAVYLCASSLSYYGYTFGSGTRLTVV.

This chain connects TRBV13 to TRBJ2-7, with D possibly matching TRBD2 (5 bases). CDR3 length: 12 residues. Germline CDR1 reads PRHDT; CDR2 reads FYEKMQ (reference sequence). The V and J ends lost 11 bases and 2 bases respectively, with 13 bases between them. The CDR3 sequence: CAGRDNPYEQYF. DNA of the CDR3: TGTGCCGGCCGGGATAATCCCTACGAGCAGTACTTC.